This TCR beta chain was identified during a study of T-cell memory formation after mild COVID-19. Notes on the study in general: Contracting CD4+ clones lay largely in CM and EM, with CD8+ ones residing in EMRA.

J gave up 2 bases and V 3 bases, and 2 bases lay outside the gene matches. Germline CDR1 is SGHRS and CDR2 is YFSETQ. The CDR3 has 14 residues. The 5'RACE method, run with constant-segment primers, produced TCR alpha and TCR beta cDNA libraries (carrying sample barcodes and UMIs). TCRdb re-called the 5' RACE reads with MiXCR, one entry per CDR3 protein. In the table there are approximately 260,000 distinct CDR3 sequences, 15% to 20% of which are singletons. The sample holds many counts of this clonotype. Antigen unknown. The source material was PBMCs or a T cell subset sorted from them (not recorded which). The rearrangement joins TRBV5-1 to TRBJ2-5; 9 nucleotides align to TRBD1. This TCR was sampled from a young man who had mild COVID-19 (a few samples of this study predate the infection). Cell type and time point are not known. This chain's CDR3 is CASSSGQGQETQYF. CDR3 DNA sequence: TGCGCCAGCAGCTCGGGACAGGGACAAGAGACCCAGTACTTC.